This T cell receptor beta chain was documented in a study of radiotherapy plus CTLA-4 blockade in lung cancer. The count of this clone is one. Profiling relied on immunoSEQ multiplex PCR, and the TCRdb table lists in-frame clones only, not all of them. The sample lists 77,000 or so clones; 74% were seen once. The CDR3 is 16 amino acids. V was pared by 0 bases and J by 2 bases, with 11 bases between. The sequenced sample was peripheral blood, obtained from a patient treated with radiotherapy plus ipilimumab. This sequence was found in a human donor with non-small cell lung cancer whose response to radiotherapy plus ipilimumab could not be evaluated. V and J are TRBV23-1 and TRBJ1-3, with D possibly TRBD1 on 6 matching bases. TRBV23-1 is placed among ORFs of uncertain function. The CDR3 region has the DNA TGCGCCAGCAGTCAATCACAGGGAAAGGCTGGAAACACCATATATTTT. Translation gives CASSQSQGKAGNTIYF.